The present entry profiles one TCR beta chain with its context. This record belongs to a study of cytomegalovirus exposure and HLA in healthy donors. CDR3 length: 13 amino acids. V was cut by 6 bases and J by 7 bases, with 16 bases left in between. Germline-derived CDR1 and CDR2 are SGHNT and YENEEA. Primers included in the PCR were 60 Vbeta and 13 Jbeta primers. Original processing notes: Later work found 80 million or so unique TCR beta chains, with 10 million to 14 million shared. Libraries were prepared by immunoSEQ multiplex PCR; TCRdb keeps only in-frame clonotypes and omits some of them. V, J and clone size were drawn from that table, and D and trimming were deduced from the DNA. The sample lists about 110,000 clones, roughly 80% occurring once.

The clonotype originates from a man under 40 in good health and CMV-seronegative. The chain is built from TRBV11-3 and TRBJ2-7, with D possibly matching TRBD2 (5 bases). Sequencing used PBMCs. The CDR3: CASSRAAGWEQYF. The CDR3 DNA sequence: TGTGCCAGCAGTCGCGCTGCGGGTTGGGAGCAGTACTTC.